This T cell receptor beta chain was retrieved from a study of T cells in Graves' hyperthyroidism and ophthalmopathy. The overall study: Initial diagnosis, before any treatment, was when peripheral blood was collected. Study results and limitations: Progression to ophthalmopathy was predicted a median of roughly 6.8 months early. In simple terms, a model built on 13 V-J features told ophthalmopathy apart from stable hyperthyroidism.

This clonotype was counted between two and nine times. Its antigen remains unidentified. The CDR3 runs 17 residues. Trimming cost V 5 bases and J 5 bases; bases outside gene matches: 9. Germline CDR1 is LGHDT and CDR2 is YNNKEL (reference sequence). Amplified TCR beta CDR3 regions came from RNA transcripts. The HTBI primer set was used in a first-round RT-PCR of the TCR CDR3. TCRdb used MiXCR to reprocess the multiplex PCR reads, holding one entry per CDR3 protein. The profile shows roughly 650,000 distinct CDR3 sequences, roughly a sixth of them singletons. For the diagnoses, clinical symptoms, serum thyroxine and TRAb, thyroid ultrasound and orbital computed tomography were used.

The TCR originated in a woman aged 40-49 years with Graves' ophthalmopathy. The sequencing sample was made of blood. J is TRBJ2-1 and V is TRBV3-1; 13 bases match TRBD2. The CDR3, as DNA: TGTGCCAGCAGCTCCGGGGTCGGGACTAGCGGGGACAATGAGCAGTTCTTC. Amino acids: CASSSGVGTSGDNEQFF.